This T cell receptor (beta chain) was recorded in a study of PD-1 blockade in classical Hodgkin lymphoma. Study-level results: Reported findings placed baseline TCR diversity lower in newly diagnosed patients (compared with healthy donors). Patients were excluded if nivolumab began under 1 year after ASCT (the autologous transplant).

To note about this clone: The antigen is unknown.

Brentuximab vedotin exposure varied among the patients, all of whom had relapsed after autologous stem cell transplantation. Classification of best responses gave complete response, partial response or progressive disease. The repertoire was sequenced with immunoSEQ multiplex PCR; TCRdb's copy has only in-frame clones and lacks some. This sample has approximately 100,000 clones; 80% to 90% occur once, and the top ten carry under 8.5%. V was cut by 0 bases and J by 2 bases, with 16 bases left in between. CDR3 length equals 16 residues. From germline, CDR1 is GTSNPN and CDR2 SVGIG (reference sequence).

This TCR was recovered from a human donor with classical Hodgkin lymphoma. Source: peripheral blood mononuclear cells (PBMCs), taken before the second cycle of nivolumab. The chain carries TRBV30 and TRBJ1-2; D unresolved. The DNA for the CDR3 is TGTGCCTGGAGTGTTGGAAGACGGAGCTTAAACTATGGCTACACCTTC. Amino acid sequence: CAWSVGRRSLNYGYTF.